The 5 T cell receptor beta chains reported below all come from one sample, sequenced in a study of blood T cell repertoires in COVID-19. The data were produced by immunoSEQ multiplex PCR, yet TCRdb's version contains in-frame clones alone and is incomplete. The table lists approximately 60,000 clones, roughly four fifths of them singletons. Source material: peripheral blood. These receptors were collected from a man aged 80 or over with acute or convalescent COVID-19.

The chain employs TRBV27 and TRBJ2-1; 10 bases are a match to TRBD1. The CDR3 covers 15 residues. CDR1 is MNHEY and CDR2 is SMNVEV in the germline V gene (reference sequence). J lost 6 bases, V lost 7 bases, and 9 bases had no gene match. CDR3 residues: CASTSPRDRGNEQFF. The CDR3 bases are TGTGCCAGCACTAGTCCCCGGGACAGGGGCAATGAGCAGTTCTTC.

The chain carries TRBV27 and TRBJ2-7; a possible D gene is TRBD1 (5 bases). Trimming removed 3 bases at V and 4 bases at J, with 10 bases between. In germline, CDR1 is MNHEY, CDR2 SMNVEV (reference sequence). The CDR3 has 13 amino acids. CDR3 DNA sequence: TGTGCCAGCAGTTTGGGCAGGGCATACGAGCAGTACTTC. Residues: CASSLGRAYEQYF.

The V call is TRBV10-2, the J call TRBJ2-7, with TRBD1 matching over 8 bases. V lost 7 bases, J lost 3 bases, and 2 bases stayed unmatched. CDR3 length: 12 amino acids. Germline CDR1 WSHSY, CDR2 SAAADI. CDR3 protein: CASTGGGYEQYF. In DNA, the CDR3 is TGCGCCAGCACAGGGGGCGGCTACGAGCAGTACTTC.

The chain joins TRBV27 to TRBJ2-5; D gene uncertain. Germline V gives CDR1 MNHEY, CDR2 SMNVEV (reference sequence). This CDR3 has 13 residues. The V and J ends lost 3 bases and 0 bases respectively, with 5 bases between them. CDR3 protein: CASSFYNQETQYF. In DNA, the CDR3 is TGTGCCAGCAGTTTTTACAACCAAGAGACCCAGTACTTC.

V usage is TRBV7-2 and J usage is TRBJ2-5; D not certain. V lost 1 base to trimming and J lost 4 bases, with 4 bases between them. The CDR3 covers 12 residues. Per germline, CDR1 SGHTA and CDR2 FQGNSA. The DNA for the CDR3 is TGTGCCAGCAGCTTAGATCTAGAGACCCAGTACTTC. It translates to CASSLDLETQYF.